This is a list of T cell receptor beta chains from one sample in a study of CD8+ T cells in alopecia areata. Sequencing was performed with immunoSEQ multiplex PCR; in TCRdb, only in-frame clones are kept and a portion is missing. The profile covers 210,000 or so clones, with approximately 67% appearing a single time and roughly 1.2% taken by the ten largest. The sequences come from CD4+ T cells sorted from blood, collected at week 44, from a patient treated with tofacitinib. These receptors were taken from a human donor with alopecia areata. Both conserved end residues are part of each CDR3. Fields, in order: clone size, J gene, V gene, D gene, CDR3 DNA, CDR3 protein. D genes are given only for firm matches. Part of the rows lack a size; the others show once, few, many or a class for expanded clones.

abundance: -; j_gene: TRBJ2-7; v_gene: TRBV5-6; d_gene: -; CDR3nt: TGTGCCAGCATCTCAGGGCCAGGGGCCTACGAGCAGTACTTC; CDR3aa: CASISGPGAYEQYF
abundance: -; j_gene: TRBJ2-5; v_gene: TRBV9; d_gene: -; CDR3nt: TGTGCCAGCAGCAACGGGGACCAAGAGACCCAGTACTTC; CDR3aa: CASSNGDQETQYF
abundance: few; j_gene: TRBJ1-4; v_gene: TRBV2; d_gene: -; CDR3nt: TGTGCCAGCACGGCAGCACCTAATGAAAAACTGTTTTTT; CDR3aa: CASTAAPNEKLFF
abundance: few; j_gene: TRBJ2-1; v_gene: TRBV7-2; d_gene: -; CDR3nt: TGTGCCAGCAGCTTGCAGGGTAGAGAGAAGGAGCAGTTCTTC; CDR3aa: CASSLQGREKEQFF
abundance: -; j_gene: TRBJ1-2; v_gene: TRBV15; d_gene: TRBD1; CDR3nt: TGTGCCACCAGCAGAACTTCCGGGACAGCTAACTATGGCTACACCTTC; CDR3aa: CATSRTSGTANYGYTF
abundance: many; j_gene: TRBJ2-5; v_gene: TRBV2; d_gene: TRBD1; CDR3nt: TGTGCCAGCGTTGCGACAGGGGAAGAGACCCAGTACTTC; CDR3aa: CASVATGEETQYF
abundance: -; j_gene: TRBJ2-1; v_gene: TRBV29-1; d_gene: TRBD2; CDR3nt: TGCAGCGTTGCTAGCGGGGGGGAATCATTGAATGAGCAGTTCTTC; CDR3aa: CSVASGGESLNEQFF
abundance: once; j_gene: TRBJ1-1; v_gene: TRBV2; d_gene: -; CDR3nt: TGTGCCAGCAGTGAATTAGGAGGCCGAGAAGCTTTCTTT; CDR3aa: CASSELGGREAFF
abundance: -; j_gene: TRBJ2-3; v_gene: TRBV29-1; d_gene: TRBD2; CDR3nt: TGCAGCTGCCGGGGGACTAGTACAAGAGATACGCAGTATTTT; CDR3aa: CSCRGTSTRDTQYF
abundance: -; j_gene: TRBJ1-2; v_gene: TRBV14; d_gene: -; CDR3nt: TGTGCCAGCAGCCAATTCCGGACCCAGACGGAAGGCTACACCTTC; CDR3aa: CASSQFRTQTEGYTF
abundance: -; j_gene: TRBJ2-2; v_gene: TRBV7-9; d_gene: -; CDR3nt: TGTGCCAGCAGCCCCATGTGGGAGCTGTTTTTT; CDR3aa: CASSPMWELFF
abundance: -; j_gene: TRBJ1-5; v_gene: TRBV29-1; d_gene: -; CDR3nt: TGCAGCGTCGGCGAGGGGGGCAATCAGCCCCAGCATTTT; CDR3aa: CSVGEGGNQPQHF
abundance: -; j_gene: TRBJ2-7; v_gene: TRBV7-2; d_gene: -; CDR3nt: TGTGCCAGCACCCCCGGGACACCTTCCTACGAGCAGTACTTC; CDR3aa: CASTPGTPSYEQYF
abundance: few; j_gene: TRBJ1-1; v_gene: TRBV2; d_gene: -; CDR3nt: TGTGCCAGCAGTGACACCCACACTGAAGCTTTCTTT; CDR3aa: CASSDTHTEAFF
abundance: -; j_gene: TRBJ1-2; v_gene: TRBV5-4; d_gene: -; CDR3nt: TGTGCCAGCAGCTTGGGGTCAGGGTACTATGGCTACACCTTC; CDR3aa: CASSLGSGYYGYTF
abundance: -; j_gene: TRBJ1-2; v_gene: TRBV25-1; d_gene: -; CDR3nt: TGTGCCAGCAGTGTCCCGGGGGTCTATGGCTACACCTTC; CDR3aa: CASSVPGVYGYTF
abundance: once; j_gene: TRBJ1-6; v_gene: TRBV18; d_gene: -; CDR3nt: TGTGCCAGCTCAGCCGGTACTGATTCACCCCTCCACTTT; CDR3aa: CASSAGTDSPLHF
abundance: -; j_gene: TRBJ2-7; v_gene: TRBV15; d_gene: TRBD1; CDR3nt: TGTGCCACCAGCAGGGGACAGGGGGCGAGAGAGCAGTACTTC; CDR3aa: CATSRGQGAREQYF
abundance: few; j_gene: TRBJ1-2; v_gene: TRBV6-6; d_gene: TRBD1; CDR3nt: TGTGCCAGCACCCCTCCCGGACAGGGGGTTGTCTACACCTTC; CDR3aa: CASTPPGQGVVYTF
abundance: -; j_gene: TRBJ2-3; v_gene: TRBV7-9; d_gene: -; CDR3nt: TGTGCCAGCAGCCTCGGACAGACCCTCCGCACAGATACGCAGTATTTT; CDR3aa: CASSLGQTLRTDTQYF
abundance: -; j_gene: TRBJ1-1; v_gene: TRBV27; d_gene: -; CDR3nt: TGTGCCAGCAGTTTATCCACAGGGCCCAGAGAGGCTTTCTTT; CDR3aa: CASSLSTGPREAFF
abundance: -; j_gene: TRBJ1-2; v_gene: TRBV19; d_gene: -; CDR3nt: TGTGCCAGTAATCCCCCCGGACAGATCTATGGCTACACCTTC; CDR3aa: CASNPPGQIYGYTF
abundance: -; j_gene: TRBJ2-1; v_gene: TRBV5-1; d_gene: -; CDR3nt: TGCGCCAGCAGCTTGGGAGCAGTGGGCCTTAGCTCCTACAATGAGCAGTTCTTC; CDR3aa: CASSLGAVGLSSYNEQFF
abundance: -; j_gene: TRBJ2-2; v_gene: TRBV5-1; d_gene: TRBD1; CDR3nt: TGCGCCAGCAGCTTGAAGGCAGGGGGCGAGTCGACCGGGGAGCTGTTTTTT; CDR3aa: CASSLKAGGESTGELFF
abundance: -; j_gene: TRBJ2-3; v_gene: TRBV25-1; d_gene: -; CDR3nt: TGTGCCAGCAGTGAAGGTTTGAGTGCAGATACGCAGTATTTT; CDR3aa: CASSEGLSADTQYF
abundance: few; j_gene: TRBJ1-1; v_gene: TRBV29-1; d_gene: -; CDR3nt: TGCAGCGTGGGGGGGACTGACCGTGAAGCTTTCTTT; CDR3aa: CSVGGTDREAFF
abundance: -; j_gene: TRBJ2-3; v_gene: TRBV29-1; d_gene: -; CDR3nt: TGCAGCGTGGTCCCCGTGGGCGTAAGCACAGATACGCAGTATTTT; CDR3aa: CSVVPVGVSTDTQYF
abundance: -; j_gene: TRBJ1-3; v_gene: TRBV6-5; d_gene: -; CDR3nt: TGTGCCAGCAGGATCGACTCCTTTTCTGGAAACACCATATATTTT; CDR3aa: CASRIDSFSGNTIYF
abundance: few; j_gene: TRBJ1-1; v_gene: TRBV29-1; d_gene: -; CDR3nt: TGCAGCGTTTCTATTGGTACAGGTTCAGCTTTCTTT; CDR3aa: CSVSIGTGSAFF
abundance: -; j_gene: TRBJ2-2; v_gene: TRBV29-1; d_gene: TRBD2; CDR3nt: TGCAGCGTACGGCTAGCGGGGGCCAACACCGGGGAGCTGTTTTTT; CDR3aa: CSVRLAGANTGELFF
abundance: once; j_gene: TRBJ1-6; v_gene: TRBV5-6; d_gene: -; CDR3nt: TGTGCCAGCAGCTTGTTGGAACAGGGCTCACCCCTCCACTTT; CDR3aa: CASSLLEQGSPLHF